Presented here are 16 T cell receptor beta chains from one specimen sequenced in a study of blood T cell repertoires in COVID-19. The data were produced by immunoSEQ multiplex PCR, yet TCRdb's version contains in-frame clones alone and is incomplete. In the table there are 400,000 to 550,000 clones, roughly 87% of which are singletons. The sample taken for sequencing was PBMCs or T cells enriched from blood (not recorded which). The receptors derive from a woman between 18 and 29 years old with acute COVID-19.

CDR3 in DNA: TGTGCCAGCAGCTTTAGGACAGGGAAGCTCATGAACACTGAAGCTTTCTTT. It translates to CASSFRTGKLMNTEAFF. V and J are TRBV5-5 and TRBJ1-1; 8 nucleotides agree with TRBD1. The CDR3 loop spans 17 amino acids. The ends lost 2 bases at V and 0 bases at J; junction bases unmatched: 9. CDR1 is SGHKS, CDR2 YYEKEE, per germline (reference sequence).

As for this clone: Other DNA sequences in this sample translate to the same CDR3. The rearrangement joins TRBV7-9 to TRBJ2-3; 8 nucleotides line up with TRBD1. Germline loops: CDR1 SEHNR, CDR2 FQNEAQ (reference sequence). The V and J ends lost 6 bases and 1 base, in that order; junction bases with no gene match: 3. The CDR3 spans 14 residues. The chain's CDR3 is CASSTGQGTDTQYF. The CDR3 DNA is TGTGCCAGCAGTACGGGACAGGGCACAGATACGCAGTATTTT.

The chain combines TRBV4-1 with TRBJ2-1; D is possibly TRBD2 (6 bases). The CDR3 length is 15 residues. Germline V lookup: CDR1 MGHRA, CDR2 YSYEKL. Trimming removed 7 bases at V and 1 base at J, with 14 bases between. The CDR3 region has the DNA TGCGCCAGCAACGCAGGGAGGAGTTCCTACAATGAGCAGTTCTTC. It translates to CASNAGRSSYNEQFF.

The rearrangement joins TRBV7-2 to TRBJ1-2; perhaps TRBD1 as D (5 bases). Trimming removed 1 base at V and 4 bases at J, with 10 bases between. Germline V lookup: CDR1 SGHTA, CDR2 FQGNSA. The CDR3 has 14 residues. The CDR3 region is CASSLERQSYGYTF. The CDR3 nucleotides are TGTGCCAGCAGCTTAGAACGACAGAGCTATGGCTACACCTTC.

In DNA form, the CDR3 reads TGTGCCAGCAGGGACAGGGGCAGTTTTGACTATGGCTACACCTTC. Its protein is CASRDRGSFDYGYTF. The V call is TRBV27, the J call TRBJ1-2; TRBD1 aligns across 9 bases. Germline V gives CDR1 MNHEY, CDR2 SMNVEV (reference sequence). V lost 6 bases and J lost 3; bases outside the gene matches: 8. CDR3 length: 15 amino acids.

The CDR3 spells CARSVAGERTDTQYF. In DNA form, the CDR3 reads TGTGCCAGAAGCGTAGCGGGGGAGCGCACAGATACGCAGTATTTT. The chain carries TRBV7-5 and TRBJ2-3; the D call in the table, TRBD2, was not verified against the DNA. TRBV7-5 represents a pseudogene. CDR3 size: 15 residues.

The CDR3 protein is CASSRGEIYGYTF. The CDR3 DNA reads as TGTGCCAGCAGCCGAGGAGAGATCTATGGCTACACCTTC. The chain employs TRBV3-1 (or the pseudogene TRBV3-2) and TRBJ1-2; D gene unclear. There are 13 residues in the CDR3. With 4 bases removed from V and 4 bases from J, the gap between germline ends came to 10 bases. Per the germline V gene, CDR1 is LGHDT and CDR2 is YNNKEL (reference sequence).

V usage is TRBV4-3 and J usage is TRBJ1-2; D remains ambiguous. CDR1 and CDR2 (germline): LGHNA, YSLEER. This CDR3 region has 14 residues. The V end lost 3 bases, the J end lost 4 bases, and 12 bases lay between the germline ends. The CDR3 reads CASSQNPGGYGYTF. The CDR3 coding sequence is TGCGCCAGCAGCCAGAATCCAGGTGGCTATGGCTACACCTTC.

The chain links TRBV7-2 to TRBJ2-7, with 11 bases matching TRBD1. CDR1 is SGHTA and CDR2 is FQGNSA in the germline V gene. The CDR3 is 15 residues long. V shed 4 bases, J shed 7 bases, and the junction held 9 bases outside the gene matches. CDR3: CASSSTDRGRFEQYF. The CDR3 coding sequence is TGTGCCAGCAGCTCGACGGACAGGGGGCGCTTTGAGCAGTACTTC.

This clone has just one count. The gene calls are TRBV10-3 and TRBJ1-2; no reliable D call. Deletions cut 2 bases from V and 7 bases from J, with 8 bases between. Germline V gives CDR1 ENHRY, CDR2 SYGVKD. This CDR3 has 12 residues. CDR3 amino acids: CAISEPEGGYTF. CDR3 in DNA: TGTGCCATCAGTGAGCCTGAGGGTGGCTACACCTTC.

This chain links TRBV19 with TRBJ1-1, with D possibly being TRBD1 (6 bases). Between the trimmed V and J ends, which lost 10 bases and 5 bases, there was a span of 14 bases. This CDR3 is built from 12 residues. The germline V gene has CDR1 LNHDA and CDR2 SQIVND (reference sequence). The CDR3: CATKRGGTEAFF. As DNA, the CDR3 is TGTGCCACCAAAAGGGGGGGGACTGAAGCTTTCTTT.

The rearrangement uses TRBV24-1 and TRBJ2-5; 9 positions agree with TRBD2. The CDR3 length is 15 residues. The V segment lost 1 base and the J segment 3 bases; nucleotides outside the gene matches: 2. The germline V gene has CDR1 KGHDR and CDR2 SFDVKD. The CDR3 region is CATSDFRLAEETQYF. DNA of the CDR3: TGTGCCACCAGTGATTTTAGACTAGCGGAAGAGACCCAGTACTTC.

This chain connects TRBV9 to TRBJ2-7; no definite D call. Trimming took 0 bases from V and 0 from J, leaving 13 bases between them. The CDR3 runs 16 residues. Germline V gene lookup returns CDR1 SGDLS and CDR2 YYNGEE. CDR3: CASSVVRRSCSYEQYF. In nucleotides, the CDR3 is TGTGCCAGCAGCGTAGTAAGAAGGAGCTGCTCCTACGAGCAGTACTTC. The full variable domain, in which reference TRBV9 and TRBJ2-7 provide the parts outside the CDR3, is DSGVTQTPKHLITATGQRVTLRCSPRSGDLSVYWYQQSLDQGLQFLIQYYNGEERAKGNILERFSAQQFPDLHSELNLSSLELGDSALYFCASSVVRRSCSYEQYFGPGTRLTVT.

In this sample, this clone turned up once. The V call is TRBV18, the J call TRBJ1-5; 7 bases agree with TRBD1. V dropped 3 bases and J dropped 4; count of bases not matched to a gene: 6. CDR1 and CDR2 from the germline V gene are KGHSH and LQKENI. This CDR3 region has 15 residues. The CDR3 region has the DNA TGTGCCAGCTCACCGGGGACAGACCCTAATCAGCCCCAGCATTTT. It specifies CASSPGTDPNQPQHF.

The chain has TRBV10-1 and TRBJ2-5; 9 bases agree with TRBD2. V lost 0 bases to trimming and J lost 7 bases; unmatched junction nucleotides: 3. The CDR3 spans 14 residues. Per the germline V gene, CDR1 is WNHNN and CDR2 is SYGVQD (reference sequence). The CDR3 reads CASSESVAGATQYF. The CDR3 DNA sequence: TGCGCCAGCAGTGAGTCGGTAGCGGGAGCGACCCAGTACTTC.

The rearrangement joins TRBV6-5 to TRBJ1-1; 8 bases are a match to TRBD1. The V segment lost 7 bases and the J segment 6 bases; nucleotides outside the gene matches: 10. This CDR3 is 14 amino acids long. The germline V gene has CDR1 MNHEY and CDR2 SVGAGI. CDR3 sequence: CASISDRGIAEAFF. CDR3 sequence (DNA): TGTGCCAGCATCTCCGACAGGGGAATCGCTGAAGCTTTCTTT.